These 8 T cell receptor beta chains were sequenced from one sample in a study of neurological immune-mediated disorders. Each CDR3 protein gets one entry after TCRdb re-called the 5' RACE reads with MiXCR. The sample has tens of thousands of distinct CDR3 sequences; about 3% are singletons. The sequencing input was PBMCs. The receptors shown here come from a man aged 35 to 55 with multiple sclerosis.

Many counts were recorded for this clonotype. DNA of the CDR3: TGTGCCACCAGCAGAGGAAGGGGACCCCGCAGGGGACTCAATCAGCCCCAGCATTTT. Translating it yields CATSRGRGPRRGLNQPQHF. The J gene is TRBJ1-5, the V gene TRBV15, with D tentatively TRBD1 (6 bases). The CDR3 spans 19 residues. The germline V gene has CDR1 LNHNV and CDR2 YYDKDF (reference sequence). V was cut by 1 base and J by 3 bases, with 22 bases left in between.

The table lists this clonotype with many counts. The V gene is TRBV6-1, the J gene TRBJ2-3; TRBD1 agrees at 7 bases. The CDR3 is 15 residues long. The junction had 2 bases not matched to a gene; V was cut back by 1 base and J by 1 base. Per the germline V gene, CDR1 is MNHNS and CDR2 is SASEGT. The CDR3 coding sequence is TGTGCCAGCAGTGAAGGGGGGACAGGCACAGATACGCAGTATTTT. Residues: CASSEGGTGTDTQYF.

This clonotype was counted many times. The CDR3, as DNA: TGTGCCAGCACCTTCTGGAGCAATCAGCCCCAGCATTTT. Encoded protein: CASTFWSNQPQHF. The chain uses TRBV12-3 or TRBV12-4 and TRBJ1-5; D is undetermined. This CDR3 has 13 residues. Trimming removed 7 bases from V and 1 base from J, with 8 bases in between.

This clonotype was picked up a small number of times. The V and J genes are TRBV4-1 and TRBJ2-3; 10 bases are a match to TRBD1. The CDR3 contains 16 residues. Per the germline V gene, CDR1 is MGHRA and CDR2 is YSYEKL. V lost 4 bases to trimming and J lost 5 bases; unmatched junction nucleotides: 9. The CDR3 coding sequence is TGCGCCAGCAGCCCGATACCGGGACAGGGGATAGATACGCAGTATTTT. Its protein is CASSPIPGQGIDTQYF.

This clonotype was seen ten or more times. One junction end disagrees with the germline gene, perhaps due to a read error. The V and J genes are TRBV29-1 and TRBJ1-3, with D tentatively TRBD1 (5 bases). The CDR3 sequence is 13 residues long. Germline CDR1 and CDR2: SQVTM and ANQGSEA. The CDR3 sequence is CSVEGVDRNTTYF. Written as DNA, the CDR3 is TGCAGCGTTGAGGGGGTAGACAGAAACACCACATATTTT.

The V gene is TRBV12-3 or TRBV12-4, the J gene TRBJ2-1, with D perhaps assigned TRBD1 or TRBD2 (5 bases each). Trimming pared 2 bases from V and 2 bases from J, leaving 13 bases between. The CDR3 has 16 residues. CDR3 in amino acids: CASSLFWDPAYNEQFF. DNA of the CDR3: TGTGCCAGCAGTTTATTCTGGGACCCAGCCTACAATGAGCAGTTCTTC.

This clonotype was detected many times. The J gene is TRBJ2-7, the V gene TRBV3-1; 8 bases fit TRBD1. There are 13 residues in the CDR3. Trimming took 1 base from V and 5 from J; bases not matched to a gene: 1. CDR1 is LGHDT and CDR2 is YNNKEL in the germline V gene (reference sequence). The CDR3 protein is CASSQAGGHEQYF. Written as DNA, the CDR3 is TGTGCCAGCAGCCAAGCAGGGGGCCACGAGCAGTACTTC.

This clonotype was seen at least ten times. The chain joins TRBV6-1 to TRBJ2-6; D gene ambiguous. The CDR3 runs 14 residues. Germline lookup yields CDR1 MNHNS and CDR2 SASEGT. With 5 bases removed from V and 3 bases from J, the gap between germline ends came to 8 bases. The CDR3 spells CASSSSYGANVLTF. The CDR3 coding sequence is TGTGCCAGCAGTTCCTCTTATGGGGCCAACGTCCTGACTTTC.